The rows below give T cell receptor beta chains drawn from one sample of a study of CD8 T cells in ankylosing spondylitis. One entry per CDR3 protein, called by TCRdb with MiXCR from the 5' RACE reads. The sample contains nearly 250,000 distinct CDR3 sequences, over 30% of which appear only once. The sequenced material came from blood, either unsorted or a sorted T cell fraction (not recorded which). The receptor source for this set is a male donor with ankylosing spondylitis or in good health (not recorded which). The conserved cysteine and the conserved F or W are not part of the CDR3 here. Each record gives: clone size, CDR3 length, V gene, J gene, CDR3 protein. Only part of the rows carry a size: once, few, many, or a class if the clone is expanded.

size: many; length: 12; V: TRBV6-1; J: TRBJ2-1; CDR3: ASSPLRGNNEQF
size: few; length: 13; V: TRBV20-1; J: TRBJ1-6; CDR3: SAGKDRPYNSPLH
size: .; length: 13; V: TRBV12-3/TRBV12-4; J: TRBJ2-2; CDR3: ASRTGTGATGELF
size: few; length: 9; V: TRBV20-1; J: TRBJ2-7; CDR3: SRTGAGEQY
size: .; length: 15; V: TRBV20-1; J: TRBJ1-6; CDR3: SASPRVTGGYNSPLH
size: many; length: 13; V: TRBV29-1; J: TRBJ1-2; CDR3: SAPEGTGALGGYT
size: few; length: 11; V: TRBV20-1; J: TRBJ1-1; CDR3: SAPGTSNTEAF
size: .; length: 12; V: TRBV12-3/TRBV12-4; J: TRBJ2-7; CDR3: ASGSGVPAYEQY
size: few; length: 14; V: TRBV20-1; J: TRBJ1-3; CDR3: SARRQPPSSGNTIY
size: .; length: 12; V: TRBV5-1; J: TRBJ1-4; CDR3: ASSLTEQNEKLF
size: .; length: 12; V: TRBV12-3/TRBV12-4; J: TRBJ1-4; CDR3: ASSLGQGNEKLF
size: .; length: 12; V: TRBV13; J: TRBJ2-1; CDR3: ASSWDRGWDEQF
size: .; length: 12; V: TRBV5-1; J: TRBJ2-7; CDR3: ASSASGGSYEQY
size: .; length: 13; V: TRBV29-1; J: TRBJ2-1; CDR3: SVATSGGARNEQF
size: .; length: 13; V: TRBV27; J: TRBJ2-7; CDR3: ASSLEGGWDYEQY
size: few; length: 15; V: TRBV20-1; J: TRBJ2-3; CDR3: SASPGLAGWSTDTQY
size: few; length: 11; V: TRBV27; J: TRBJ2-1; CDR3: ASNGGSYNEQF
size: few; length: 15; V: TRBV20-1; J: TRBJ2-1; CDR3: SATGPGTSGTYNEQF
size: .; length: 11; V: TRBV10-3; J: TRBJ2-7; CDR3: AITGIRENEQY
size: .; length: 10; V: TRBV20-1; J: TRBJ1-4; CDR3: SARESHEKLF
size: .; length: 13; V: TRBV5-1; J: TRBJ1-1; CDR3: ASSPAGTDYTEAF
size: .; length: 12; V: TRBV29-1; J: TRBJ2-1; CDR3: SVEGTKNYNEQF
size: .; length: 13; V: TRBV12-3/TRBV12-4; J: TRBJ2-7; CDR3: ASSPTSGSSYEQY
size: .; length: 14; V: TRBV6-2/TRBV6-3; J: TRBJ2-7; CDR3: ASSYSKATTTSGQY
size: .; length: 13; V: TRBV12-3/TRBV12-4; J: TRBJ2-7; CDR3: ASSPTGPLAYEQY
size: .; length: 11; V: TRBV7-9; J: TRBJ2-3; CDR3: ASSQVGGDTQY
size: .; length: 15; V: TRBV18; J: TRBJ2-2; CDR3: ASSPGDGERNTGELF
size: few; length: 13; V: TRBV5-1; J: TRBJ2-2; CDR3: ASSFGGARTGELF
size: .; length: 13; V: TRBV15; J: TRBJ1-2; CDR3: ATSRVGGPHRGYT
size: .; length: 10; V: TRBV20-1; J: TRBJ2-1; CDR3: SASGATWEQF
size: few; length: 11; V: TRBV12-3/TRBV12-4; J: TRBJ1-6; CDR3: ASSLWVFSPLH
size: .; length: 11; V: TRBV28; J: TRBJ2-5; CDR3: ASRDRDQETQY
size: .; length: 12; V: TRBV20-1; J: TRBJ2-4; CDR3: SARESRRGNIQY
size: .; length: 9; V: TRBV20-1; J: TRBJ2-7; CDR3: SARDLDTWN
size: few; length: 11; V: TRBV25-1; J: TRBJ2-7; CDR3: ASSGRQGQEQY
size: .; length: 13; V: TRBV20-1; J: TRBJ2-3; CDR3: SAQGDPGATDTQY